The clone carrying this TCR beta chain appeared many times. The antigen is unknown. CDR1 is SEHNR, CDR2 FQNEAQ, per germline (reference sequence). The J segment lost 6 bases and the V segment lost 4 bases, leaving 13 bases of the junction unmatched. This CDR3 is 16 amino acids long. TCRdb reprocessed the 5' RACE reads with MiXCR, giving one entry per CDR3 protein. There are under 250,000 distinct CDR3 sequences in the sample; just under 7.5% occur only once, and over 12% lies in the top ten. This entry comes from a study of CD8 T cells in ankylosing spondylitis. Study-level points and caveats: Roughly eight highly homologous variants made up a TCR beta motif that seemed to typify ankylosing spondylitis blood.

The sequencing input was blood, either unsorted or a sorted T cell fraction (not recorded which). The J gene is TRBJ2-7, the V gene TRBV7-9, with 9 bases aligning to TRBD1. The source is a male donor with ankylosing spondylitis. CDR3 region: CASSSDPGTGIAEQYF. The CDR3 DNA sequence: TGTGCCAGCAGCTCAGATCCCGGGACAGGGATCGCCGAGCAGTACTTC.